This TCR beta chain was retrieved from a study of glioma-infiltrating T cells. In the study overall: Presurgical dexamethasone in glioma patients lasted six or fewer days. Blood libraries targeted roughly 4- to 11-fold coverage of roughly 920,000 T cells. General observations from the study: Non-neoplastic patients had below-expected tissue-blood divergence, while all gliomas exceeded expectation.

This clonotype has a single count. The antigen is undetermined. This CDR3 is built from 15 residues. Trimming stripped 5 bases from V and 1 base from J, with 15 bases between. Germline lookup yields CDR1 DFQATT and CDR2 SNEGSKA (reference sequence). Amplification of TCR alpha and beta CDR3 regions from RNA used iRepertoire nested multiplex PCR. One entry per CDR3 protein results from TCRdb running MiXCR on the multiplex PCR reads. The table lists 300,000 to 400,000 distinct CDR3 sequences, 41% of them singletons, with about 11% in the top ten. The chain combines TRBV20-1 with TRBJ1-3; TRBD1 might be the D (5 bases). Material: glioma tissue, nonneoplastic brain tissue, or PBMCs (not recorded which). The TCR was taken from a human donor with low-grade glioma or glioblastoma, undergoing nonglioma brain surgery, or in good health (not recorded which). CDR3 in DNA: TGCAGTGCTTGGGAGAGGGGTCGGTCTGGAAACACCATATATTTT. This encodes CSAWERGRSGNTIYF.